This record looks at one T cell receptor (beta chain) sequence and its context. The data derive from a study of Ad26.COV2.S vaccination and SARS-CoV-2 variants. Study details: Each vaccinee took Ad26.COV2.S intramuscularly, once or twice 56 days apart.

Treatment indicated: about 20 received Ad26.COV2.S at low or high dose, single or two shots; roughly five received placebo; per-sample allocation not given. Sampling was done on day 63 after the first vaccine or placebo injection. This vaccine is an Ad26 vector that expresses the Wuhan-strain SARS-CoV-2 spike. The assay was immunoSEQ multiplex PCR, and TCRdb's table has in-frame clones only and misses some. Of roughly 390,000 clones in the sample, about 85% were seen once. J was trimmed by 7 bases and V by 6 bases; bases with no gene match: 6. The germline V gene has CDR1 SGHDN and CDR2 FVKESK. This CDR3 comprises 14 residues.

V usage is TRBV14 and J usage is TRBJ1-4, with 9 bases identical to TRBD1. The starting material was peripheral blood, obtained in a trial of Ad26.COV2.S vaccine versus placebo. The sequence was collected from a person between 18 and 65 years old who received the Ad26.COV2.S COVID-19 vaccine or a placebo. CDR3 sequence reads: CASRLTGGGEKLFF. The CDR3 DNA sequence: TGTGCCAGCAGGCTCACAGGGGGCGGTGAAAAACTGTTTTTT.